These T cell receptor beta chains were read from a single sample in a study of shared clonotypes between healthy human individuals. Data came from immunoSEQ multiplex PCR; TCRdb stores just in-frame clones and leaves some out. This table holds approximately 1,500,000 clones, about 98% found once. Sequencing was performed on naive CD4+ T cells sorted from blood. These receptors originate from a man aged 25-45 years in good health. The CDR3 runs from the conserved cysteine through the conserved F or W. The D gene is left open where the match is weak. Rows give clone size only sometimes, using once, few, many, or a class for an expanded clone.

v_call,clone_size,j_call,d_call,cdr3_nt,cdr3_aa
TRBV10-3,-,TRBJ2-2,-,TGTGCCATCCGACGAACCGGGGAGCTGTTTTTT,CAIRRTGELFF
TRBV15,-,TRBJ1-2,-,TGTGCCACCAGCAGAGGGGCAGGGGATAATGGCTACACCTTC,CATSRGAGDNGYTF
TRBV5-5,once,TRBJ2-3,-,TGTGCCAGCAGCTTGGGTTCTTGGGATACGCAGTATTTT,CASSLGSWDTQYF
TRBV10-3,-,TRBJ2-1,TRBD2,TGTGCCATCAATGGGCTAGCGGGAGCGGTTGAGCAGTTCTTC,CAINGLAGAVEQFF
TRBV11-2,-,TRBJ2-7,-,TGTGCCAGCAGCCAAGGTCCCAAGCAGTACTTC,CASSQGPKQYF
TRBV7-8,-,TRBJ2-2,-,TGTGCCAGCAGCTTAGGTGCGGGAATAAACACCGGGGAGCTGTTTTTT,CASSLGAGINTGELFF
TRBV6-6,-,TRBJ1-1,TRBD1,TGTGCCAGCAGTCGGACAGGGCGCGGTGGTGAAGCTTTCTTT,CASSRTGRGGEAFF
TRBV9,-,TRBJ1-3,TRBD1,TGTGCCAGCAGCACCCGGGACAGCTCTATAACTGGAAACACCATATATTTT,CASSTRDSSITGNTIYF
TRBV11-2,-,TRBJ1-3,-,TGTGCCAGCAGCTCAACACCAAAGAAACAGGGAGAATCCGGAAACACCATATATTTT,CASSSTPKKQGESGNTIYF
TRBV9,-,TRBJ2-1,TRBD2,TGTGCCAGCAGCGCCGGGAGGAGTTGGGGTGGTGAGCAGTTCTTC,CASSAGRSWGGEQFF
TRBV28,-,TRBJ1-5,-,TGTGCCAGCAGTTTGAGCGGGGGTACTCAGCCCCAGCATTTT,CASSLSGGTQPQHF
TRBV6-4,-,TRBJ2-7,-,TGTGCCAGTTCCGGGACTGGCTACGAGCAGTACTTC,CASSGTGYEQYF
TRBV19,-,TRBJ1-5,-,TGTGCCAGTGAACCCGGACCCTCCAATCAGCCCCAGCATTTT,CASEPGPSNQPQHF
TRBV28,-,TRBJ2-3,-,TGTGCCAGCAGTAGCGGCGGGGGCACAACAGATACGCAGTATTTT,CASSSGGGTTDTQYF
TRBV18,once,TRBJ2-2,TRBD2,TGTGCCAGCTCATCAGGACTAGCGGGAAGCACCGGGGAGCTGTTTTTT,CASSSGLAGSTGELFF
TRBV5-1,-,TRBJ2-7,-,TGCGCCAGCAGCGCCATAGGAGGGTTCGGGGACGAGCAGTACTTC,CASSAIGGFGDEQYF
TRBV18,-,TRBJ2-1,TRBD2,TGTGCCAGCTCAGAATCTGGGACTAGCGGGAGTAGAGAGCAGTTCTTC,CASSESGTSGSREQFF
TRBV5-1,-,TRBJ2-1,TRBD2,TGCGCCAGCAGCTACGGGGTAGCGGGGTACAATGAGCAGTTCTTC,CASSYGVAGYNEQFF
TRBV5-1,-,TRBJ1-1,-,TGCGCCAGCAGCCTAGGACCGGGCACTGAAGCTTTCTTT,CASSLGPGTEAFF
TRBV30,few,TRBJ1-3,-,TGTGCCTGGAGTGTAAGCTCTGGAAACACCATATATTTT,CAWSVSSGNTIYF
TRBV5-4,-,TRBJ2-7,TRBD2,TGTGCCAGCAGCTCCATGGGGACTAGCGGCTACGAGCAGTACTTC,CASSSMGTSGYEQYF
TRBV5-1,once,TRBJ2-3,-,TGCGCCAGCAGCTTACCTAGCACAGATACGCAGTATTTT,CASSLPSTDTQYF
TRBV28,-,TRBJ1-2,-,TGTGCCAGCAGAAGACCAGGGTCTGCTGGCTACACCTTC,CASRRPGSAGYTF
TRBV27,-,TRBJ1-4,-,TGTGCCAGCAGTTCAATTCGGGATCTCGAAAAACTGTTTTTT,CASSSIRDLEKLFF